These 2 T cell receptor beta chains came from one sample sequenced in a study of OX40 agonist ivuxolimab in advanced cancers. This table comes from immunoSEQ multiplex PCR, and its TCRdb copy is limited to in-frame clones, with some not included. The sample records about 80,000 clones, roughly 81% being singletons. Here the sequenced sample was CD4+ or CD8+ T cells sorted from blood, taken in a trial of the OX40 agonist ivuxolimab. The receptors derive from an adult with an advanced solid tumor such as melanoma, head and neck, liver or kidney cancer.

V usage is TRBV11-3 and J usage is TRBJ2-2; D not resolved. Germline CDR1 and CDR2: SGHNT and YENEEA. This CDR3 is built from 14 residues. Trimming removed 4 bases from V and 4 bases from J, with 10 bases in between. The chain's CDR3 is CASSSGPFTGELFF. The CDR3 DNA follows: TGTGCCAGCAGCTCCGGGCCGTTCACCGGGGAGCTGTTTTTT. Using reference TRBV11-3 and TRBJ2-2 for the parts outside the CDR3, the full variable domain is EAGVVQSPRYKIIEKKQPVAFWCNPISGHNTLYWYLQNLGQGPELLIRYENEEAVDDSQLPKDRFSAERLKGVDSTLKIQPAELGDSAVYLCASSSGPFTGELFFGEGSRLTVL.

Concerning this clone: The junction departs from the called germline gene at one end, perhaps through a read error. The chain couples TRBV7-2 to TRBJ1-5, with TRBD1 as a possible D gene (5 bases). CDR1 is SGHTA, CDR2 FQGNSA, per germline. The CDR3 sequence is 17 residues long. CDR3 loop: CASSLGRGGRDNQPQHF. The DNA of the CDR3 is TGTGCCAGCAGTTTAGGTAGGGGAGGCAGAGACAATCAGCCCCAGCATTTT.